This T cell receptor beta chain was retrieved from a study of control samples from healthy donors and cancer patients. Produced via immunoSEQ multiplex PCR; TCRdb's table is partial and in-frame only. The table lists roughly 170,000 clones, around 93% of them singletons. The specimen sequenced was blood. This clonotype was sampled from a man younger than 30 in good health.

CDR3 residues: CALETPSYNEQFF. The CDR3 DNA reads TGTGCCTTGGAGACTCCCTCCTACAATGAGCAGTTCTTC. The V call is TRBV30, the J call TRBJ2-1; D ambiguous. Germline-derived CDR1 and CDR2 are GTSNPN and SVGIG (reference sequence). Trimming stripped 7 bases from V and 0 bases from J, with 10 bases between. This CDR3 spans 13 amino acids.